What follows are 8 T cell receptor beta chains derived from one specimen sequenced in a study of cytomegalovirus exposure and HLA in healthy donors. The PCR used 60 Vbeta and 13 Jbeta primers. Using immunoSEQ multiplex PCR, the repertoire was profiled, and TCRdb retains in-frame clones only, with some absent. The table has under 150,000 clones, just under 80% seen once; the top ten hold about 1.7%. Specimen: PBMCs. The receptors derive from a woman in her thirties or forties in good health and CMV-seronegative.

The V gene is TRBV9, the J gene TRBJ2-7; D perhaps matches TRBD2 (6 bases). The CDR3 is 16 amino acids. V lost 3 bases, J lost 11 bases, and 27 bases lay in between. Germline CDR1 is SGDLS and CDR2 is YYNGEE. The CDR3 protein is CASSADRPGEGGRKYF. CDR3 nucleotides: TGTGCCAGCAGCGCCGATCGGCCGGGGGAAGGCGGGCGGAAGTACTTC.

The chain couples TRBV5-1 to TRBJ2-1; 9 bases agree with TRBD1. The ends lost 0 bases at V and 4 bases at J; junction bases unmatched: 8. Per the germline V gene, CDR1 is SGHRS and CDR2 is YFSETQ. The CDR3 sequence is 17 residues long. The CDR3: CASSLVFTGGAYNEQFF. For the CDR3, the DNA is TGCGCCAGCAGCTTGGTATTCACAGGGGGCGCGTACAATGAGCAGTTCTTC.

This chain links TRBV10-3 with TRBJ2-7, with a tentative D call TRBD2 (6 bases). Germline V CDR1 and CDR2: ENHRY, SYGVKD. V lost 6 bases and J 5 bases, leaving 17 bases between the germline ends. The CDR3 totals 14 residues. The CDR3: CAIRDLEGLNEQYF. DNA for the CDR3: TGTGCCATCAGGGATTTGGAGGGGTTGAACGAGCAGTACTTC.

The rearrangement links TRBV5-1 to TRBJ2-2; TRBD1 might be the D (5 bases). The CDR3 spans 16 residues. Germline CDR1 is SGHRS and CDR2 is YFSETQ. The V and J ends lost 0 bases and 4 bases respectively, with 13 bases between them. The CDR3 region is CASSLVGARITGELFF. The CDR3 DNA follows: TGCGCCAGCAGCTTGGTAGGGGCGAGGATCACCGGGGAGCTGTTTTTT.

The chain links TRBV6-1 to TRBJ2-2, with D unresolved. The germline V gene has CDR1 MNHNS and CDR2 SASEGT. The CDR3 runs 12 residues. V lost 3 bases, J lost 6 bases, and 5 bases lay in between. CDR3 bases: TGTGCCAGCAGTGACCCAGCCGGGGAGCTGTTTTTT. It codes for CASSDPAGELFF.

This chain joins TRBV28 and TRBJ2-7; D is unresolved. Germline CDR1 is MDHEN and CDR2 is SYDVKM. The CDR3 length is 13 residues. V lost 2 bases to trimming and J lost 2 bases, with 7 bases between them. As DNA, the CDR3 is TGTGCCAGCAGTTTAGATCAGACCTACGAGCAGTACTTC. This encodes CASSLDQTYEQYF.

The chain uses TRBV5-1 and TRBJ2-7, with D possibly being TRBD1 (6 bases). Trimming cost V 2 bases and J 0 bases, with 12 bases left between them. CDR1 and CDR2 from the germline V gene are SGHRS and YFSETQ. The CDR3 has 15 amino acids. CDR3 nucleotide sequence: TGCGCCAGCAGCTTCCTCGTAGGGGGCTCCTACGAGCAGTACTTC. It yields the protein CASSFLVGGSYEQYF.

The chain couples TRBV12-5 to TRBJ2-7, with D perhaps matching TRBD1 (7 bases). Trimming left V 7 bases short and J 0 bases short, with 16 bases between. Germline assignment: CDR1 LGHNT and CDR2 FRNRAP. This CDR3 has 15 residues. The CDR3 coding sequence is TGTGCTAGTGCCCTGGGCAGGGGGGCCTCCTACGAGCAGTACTTC. This translates into CASALGRGASYEQYF.